The present T cell receptor beta chain was sequenced within a study of identical twins' blood T cells. Reared together, all three twin pairs probably met the same infectious agents and vaccines. Each CDR3 protein gets one entry after TCRdb re-called the 5' RACE reads with MiXCR. This sample has 400,000 or so distinct CDR3 sequences, with 25% to 35% found just once. CDR1 and CDR2 (germline): SGDLS, YYNGEE. V lost 0 bases, J lost 3 bases, and 4 bases stayed unmatched. The length of the CDR3 is 15 residues. The clonotype was recovered from a woman aged 18 to 55 in good health. Source material: PBMCs. The chain is built from TRBV9 and TRBJ2-7; 9 bases fit TRBD2. The CDR3 loop reads CASSVAPSGIYEQYF. The CDR3 DNA reads as TGTGCCAGCAGCGTAGCTCCTAGCGGGATCTACGAGCAGTACTTC.